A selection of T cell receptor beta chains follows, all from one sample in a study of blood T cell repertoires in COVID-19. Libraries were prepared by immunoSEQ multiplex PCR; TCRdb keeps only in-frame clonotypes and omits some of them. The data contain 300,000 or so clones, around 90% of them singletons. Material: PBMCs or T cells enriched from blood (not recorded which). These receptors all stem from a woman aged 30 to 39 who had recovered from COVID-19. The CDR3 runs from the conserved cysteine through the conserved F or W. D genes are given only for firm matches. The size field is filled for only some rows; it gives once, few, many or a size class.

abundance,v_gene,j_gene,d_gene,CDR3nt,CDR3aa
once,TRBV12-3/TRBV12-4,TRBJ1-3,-,TGTGCCAGCAGTCCCCGGGAGAACAACATATATTTT,CASSPRENNIYF
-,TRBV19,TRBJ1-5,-,TGTGCCAGTAGTCCAAATAGCAATCAGCCCCAGCATTTT,CASSPNSNQPQHF
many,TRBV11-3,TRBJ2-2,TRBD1,TGTGCCAGCAGCTTAAAGACAGGGGTGGGCACCGGGGAGCTGTTTTTT,CASSLKTGVGTGELFF
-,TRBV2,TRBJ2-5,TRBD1,TGTGCCACCGGAATGGACAGGGGACGGGAGACCCAGTACTTC,CATGMDRGRETQYF
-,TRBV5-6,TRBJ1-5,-,TGTGCCAGCAGCTTGATAACAGACAATAGCAATCAGCCCCAGCATTTT,CASSLITDNSNQPQHF
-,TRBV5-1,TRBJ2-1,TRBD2,TGCGCCAGCAGCTCATGGACTAGCGGGGGCGGTAGGAATGAGCAGTTCTTC,CASSSWTSGGGRNEQFF
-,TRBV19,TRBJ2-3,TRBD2,TGTGCCAGTAGTATCCGGACTAGCGGCACAGATACGCAGTATTTT,CASSIRTSGTDTQYF
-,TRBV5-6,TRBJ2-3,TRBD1,TGTGCCAGCAGCCCTGGGGATTACAGGGGCTTCACAGATACGCAGTATTTT,CASSPGDYRGFTDTQYF
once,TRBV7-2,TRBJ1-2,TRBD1,TGTGCCAGCAGCCTCGGGACAGGGGACTATGGCTACACCTTC,CASSLGTGDYGYTF
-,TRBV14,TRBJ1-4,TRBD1,TGTGCCAGCAGCCGAGGGACAGCCCGAGGGGAAAAACTGTTTTTT,CASSRGTARGEKLFF
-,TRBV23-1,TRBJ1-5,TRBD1,TGCGCCAGCGGGCGGGACAGGCAAAATCAGCCCCAGCATTTT,CASGRDRQNQPQHF
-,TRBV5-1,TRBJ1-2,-,TGCGCCAGCAGCTTATCAGGGTCCGGGAACTATGGCTACACCTTC,CASSLSGSGNYGYTF
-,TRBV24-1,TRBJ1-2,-,TGTGCCACCAGTGCTTCGGAGGTGGGAATCTATGGCTACACCTTC,CATSASEVGIYGYTF
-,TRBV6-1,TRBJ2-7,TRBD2,TGTGCCAGCAGTGAGGGACTAGCGGGAGCCTTAATCGGGGAGCAGTACTTC,CASSEGLAGALIGEQYF
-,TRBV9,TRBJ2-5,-,TGTGCCAGCAGCGGATCGACAGATAATCAAGAGACCCAGTACTTC,CASSGSTDNQETQYF
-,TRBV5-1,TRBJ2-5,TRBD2,TGCGCCAGCAGCTTGGCAAAAGCGGGAGGGCCACAAGAGACCCAGTACTTC,CASSLAKAGGPQETQYF
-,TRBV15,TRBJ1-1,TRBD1,TGTGCCACCAGCAGTGCGGACAGGTACACTGAAGCTTTCTTT,CATSSADRYTEAFF
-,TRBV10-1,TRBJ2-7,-,TGCGCCAGCAGTGATGGACAAACCTACGAGCAGTACTTC,CASSDGQTYEQYF
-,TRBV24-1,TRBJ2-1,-,TGTGCCACCAGTGCTCTAACGACAGACAGCTCCTACAATGAGCAGTTCTTC,CATSALTTDSSYNEQFF
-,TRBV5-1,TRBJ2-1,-,TGCGCCAGCAGCTTGGGTTCTGTAGAGCAGTTCTTC,CASSLGSVEQFF
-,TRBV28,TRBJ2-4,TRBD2,TGTGCCAGCAGTCCTACCGGGACTAGGCCCAAAAACATTCAGTACTTC,CASSPTGTRPKNIQYF
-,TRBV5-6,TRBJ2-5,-,TGTGCCAGCAGACAAACGACCCGGGGGGAGACCCAGTACTTC,CASRQTTRGETQYF
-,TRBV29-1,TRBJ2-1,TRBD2,TGCAGCGTTGATACAGGGCTAGCGGGTTACAATGAGCAGTTCTTC,CSVDTGLAGYNEQFF